This T cell receptor (beta chain) was recovered during a study of cytomegalovirus exposure and HLA in healthy donors. The PCR employed 60 Vbeta primers together with 13 Jbeta primers. Per the study methods: Unique TCR beta chains numbered roughly 83 million in a later analysis, with roughly 10 million shared. Data came from immunoSEQ multiplex PCR; TCRdb stores just in-frame clones and leaves some out. V and J calls and clone size are those listed in that table; D and trimming were worked out from the DNA. The data contain roughly 60,000 clones, around 70% of them seen just once; the ten biggest clones take up just under 20%. Deletions cut 1 base from V and 8 bases from J, with 9 bases between. This CDR3 has 13 amino acids. Germline V gives CDR1 SGHTA, CDR2 FQGNSA. Note on this clone: Its antigen is unknown.

General study findings and limits: An analysis was carried out at a later point. It showed that HLA-associated TCR beta chains were more clonally expanded than equally common non-associated chains. Through in vitro validation, three CMV-associated chains were shown to be specific for CMV antigens. Presence/absence analyses supposed approximately even sequencing depth among donors.

The sequence derives from a woman aged 60 to 75 in good health and CMV-seropositive. The sequenced sample consisted of PBMCs. J is TRBJ1-3 and V is TRBV7-2; TRBD1 is a possible D gene (6 bases). DNA for the CDR3: TGTGCCAGCAGCTTAGACAGGGCGGACACCATATATTTT. This translates into CASSLDRADTIYF.